Listed here are 26 T cell receptor beta chains from one sample, sequenced in a study of T cell repertoires in cytomegalovirus infection. TCRdb reprocessed the reads with MiXCR, giving one entry per CDR3 protein. Among around 230,000 distinct CDR3 sequences listed, roughly 34% were seen once. These TCRs' antigens remain unknown. This material consisted of CD8+ T cells from cultured PBMCs, taken from culture after CMV antigen stimulation. Source of these receptors: a human donor in good health (CMV status not recorded). Some clones in this sample may be carry-over from other donors' samples.

Concerning this clonotype itself: This sequence may be a read error, since a much larger clone differs from it by one base. V is TRBV11-3 and J is TRBJ2-2, with no clear D. V lost 5 bases to trimming and J lost 1 base, with 5 bases between them. The CDR3 covers 13 residues. Germline CDR1 and CDR2: SGHNT and YENEEA. The CDR3 here is CASSVQNTGELFF. CDR3 sequence (DNA): TGTGCCAGCAGCGTACAGAACACCGGGGAGCTGTTTTTT.

V and J are TRBV20-1 and TRBJ2-2; either TRBD1 or TRBD2 may fit D (5 bases each). Trimming took off 0 bases at V and 0 bases at J, with 14 bases between the two ends. This CDR3 region has 17 residues. Per germline, CDR1 DFQATT and CDR2 SNEGSKA (reference sequence). CDR3 sequence: CSARDYQGVPNTGELFF. The CDR3 nucleotides are TGCAGTGCTAGAGATTATCAGGGAGTCCCGAACACCGGGGAGCTGTTTTTT.

This chain links TRBV7-2 with TRBJ2-7, with a weak D call TRBD1 (6 bases). CDR1 is SGHTA and CDR2 is FQGNSA in the germline V gene. Trimming pared 6 bases from V and 4 bases from J, leaving 13 bases between. CDR3 size: 13 residues. CDR3 in DNA: TGTGCCAGCAGTTCCGGGGACACATACGAGCAGTACTTC. Translating gives CASSSGDTYEQYF.

The chain links TRBV11-2 to TRBJ1-1, with TRBD1 matching 10 bases. The ends lost 5 bases at V and 4 bases at J; junction bases unmatched: 7. The germline V gene encodes CDR1 SGHAT and CDR2 FQNNGV. The length of the CDR3 is 15 residues. CDR3 amino acids: CASSDRGLRGTEAFF. As DNA, the CDR3 is TGTGCCAGCAGCGACAGGGGGCTACGGGGCACTGAAGCTTTCTTT.

This clonotype appeared a few times. This rearrangement joins TRBV10-2 to TRBJ2-7; possibly TRBD2 for D (5 bases). This CDR3 spans 14 amino acids. Germline V gene data show CDR1 as WSHSY and CDR2 as SAAADI. With 8 bases removed from V and 6 bases from J, the gap between germline ends came to 20 bases. In DNA, the CDR3 is TGCGCCAGCGGACTCGCGAGAGCGAGTACCGAGCAGTACTTC. Its protein product is CASGLARASTEQYF.

In regard to this clonotype: The junction departs from the called germline gene at one end, perhaps through a read error. The V call is TRBV7-6, the J call TRBJ1-4, with D hard to call. Looked up from germline, CDR1 is SGHVS and CDR2 is FNYEAQ. The CDR3 length is 13 residues. In DNA, the CDR3 is TGTGCTAGCAGCTTAGCGCCCACCGAAAAACTGTTTTTT. Its translation is CASSLAPTEKLFF.

This sequence joins TRBV20-1 and TRBJ1-1; maybe TRBD1 (5 bases). Trimming took off 2 bases at V and 1 base at J, with 20 bases between the two ends. There are 17 residues in the CDR3. In germline, CDR1 is DFQATT, CDR2 SNEGSKA (reference sequence). Here the CDR3 DNA reads TGCAGTGCTAGATTTGACAGAACCCTCCTTGAGAACACTGAAGCTTTCTTT. It encodes CSARFDRTLLENTEAFF.

The chain links TRBV7-6 to TRBJ2-7; D may be TRBD2 (6 bases). Trimming shortened V by 5 bases and J by 7 bases, and 12 bases separated the two germline ends. The germline V gene encodes CDR1 SGHVS and CDR2 FNYEAQ. The CDR3 spans 12 residues. The CDR3 nucleotides are TGTGCCAGCAGCCGGGCGGGGAGAGAGCAGTACTTC. It yields the protein CASSRAGREQYF.

V usage is TRBV7-3 and J usage is TRBJ2-1, with 7 bases fitting TRBD1. Germline V gene lookup returns CDR1 SGHTA and CDR2 FQGTGA. This CDR3 spans 13 amino acids. The V and J ends lost 4 bases and 4 bases, in that order; junction bases with no gene match: 1. The CDR3 sequence: CASSWDRYNEQFF. The CDR3 DNA sequence: TGTGCCAGCAGCTGGGACAGATACAATGAGCAGTTCTTC.

V gene TRBV12-3 or TRBV12-4 combines with J gene TRBJ2-5; 9 nucleotides line up with TRBD1. The trim removed 6 bases at V and 7 bases at J, leaving 9 bases unmatched. The CDR3 extends over 14 amino acids. The DNA of the CDR3 is TGTGCCAGCAGCGGACAGGGGAGTGAGTGGACCCAGTACTTC. It translates to CASSGQGSEWTQYF.

This clonotype was observed a handful of times. V and J are TRBV7-2 and TRBJ2-5; 7 bases match TRBD2. This CDR3 has 12 residues. V gave up 8 bases and J gave up 5 bases; unmatched junction bases: 5. Germline loops: CDR1 SGHTA, CDR2 FQGNSA. The CDR3 is CASQRGEETQYF. The DNA of the CDR3 is TGTGCCAGCCAGCGGGGTGAGGAGACCCAGTACTTC.

The CDR3 region is CASSSHTSSVPYEQYF. CDR3 DNA: TGTGCCAGCAGCTCTCACACTAGCTCCGTTCCCTACGAGCAGTACTTC. The chain employs TRBV7-9 and TRBJ2-7; D is perhaps TRBD2 (6 bases). The CDR3 runs to 16 residues. The ends were cut back, 4 bases at V and 2 bases at J, with 18 bases in the middle. Germline assignment: CDR1 SEHNR and CDR2 FQNEAQ (reference sequence).

Only a few counts were recorded for this clonotype. The chain combines TRBV7-2 with TRBJ2-1, with D unresolved. The CDR3 spans 15 residues. V lost 2 bases to trimming and J lost 4 bases, with 12 bases between them. Germline CDR1 SGHTA, CDR2 FQGNSA. The CDR3 DNA reads as TGTGCCAGCAGCTTACCCTGGACGGAGTACAATGAGCAGTTCTTC. Translation gives CASSLPWTEYNEQFF.

The genes are TRBV6-1 and TRBJ2-1, with 8 bases identical to TRBD1. The V gene's germline CDR1 is MNHNS and CDR2 SASEGT. The junction had 7 bases not matched to a gene; V was cut back by 6 bases and J by 0 bases. The CDR3 consists of 16 residues. For the CDR3, the DNA is TGTGCCAGCAGACGGACAGGGAGGAGCTCCTACAATGAGCAGTTCTTC. Translated, it gives CASRRTGRSSYNEQFF.

The J gene is TRBJ1-1, the V gene TRBV27, with a possible D match to TRBD1 (6 bases). Germline-derived CDR1 and CDR2 are MNHEY and SMNVEV (reference sequence). The V end lost 10 bases, the J end lost 5 bases, and 17 bases lay between the germline ends. This CDR3 region has 13 residues. The CDR3 nucleotides read TGTGCCACCGTTGGAAGGGGGACTACTGAAGCTTTCTTT. It specifies CATVGRGTTEAFF.

The sample holds a few counts of this clonotype. The rearrangement joins TRBV7-6 to TRBJ2-3; no clear D. V gave up 0 bases and J gave up 14 bases, with 21 bases separating them. This CDR3 comprises 15 residues. Per germline, CDR1 SGHVS and CDR2 FNYEAQ. The CDR3 region is CASSLAGIPADTTYF. DNA of the CDR3: TGTGCCAGCAGCTTAGCTGGAATTCCCGCAGATACGACGTATTTT.

This clonotype came up a few times. This chain connects TRBV12-3 or TRBV12-4 to TRBJ2-2; D gene ambiguous. The CDR3 is made up of 15 amino acids. V was cut by 3 bases and J by 0 bases, with 8 bases left in between. CDR3 DNA: TGTGCCAGCAGTTTGGCGAGTCCGAACACCGGGGAGCTGTTTTTT. Its translation: CASSLASPNTGELFF.

The rearrangement joins TRBV27 to TRBJ2-7, with D tentatively TRBD2 (6 bases). Germline-derived CDR1 and CDR2 are MNHEY and SMNVEV (reference sequence). V lost 5 bases to trimming and J lost 5 bases, with 19 bases between them. CDR3 size: 15 residues. In DNA, the CDR3 is TGTGCCAGCAGTGGGAAGACGGGGGATGGGCACGAGCAGTACTTC. Protein product: CASSGKTGDGHEQYF.

This clonotype was recorded many times. The chain combines TRBV6-1 with TRBJ2-1, with 7 bases identical to TRBD2. The CDR3 contains 16 residues. Germline V gives CDR1 MNHNS, CDR2 SASEGT. The V and J ends lost 4 bases and 0 bases, in that order; junction bases with no gene match: 6. The CDR3 DNA reads TGTGCCAGCAGTGCCCTGGGACTAAGCTCCTACAATGAGCAGTTCTTC. Amino acids: CASSALGLSSYNEQFF.

Only one count was recorded for this clonotype. The chain links TRBV5-1 to TRBJ2-2; no firm D call. The V and J ends lost 1 base and 6 bases respectively, with 13 bases between them. In germline, CDR1 is SGHRS, CDR2 YFSETQ. CDR3 size: 15 residues. DNA of the CDR3: TGCGCCAGCAGCTTGAAATCGAACTTGGCCGGGGAGCTGTTTTTT. It specifies CASSLKSNLAGELFF.

In its sample, this clonotype was seen a few times. J is TRBJ2-3 and V is TRBV7-9; 10 bases are shared with TRBD2. Trimming took 4 bases from V and 2 from J; bases not matched to a gene: 9. Per the germline V gene, CDR1 is SEHNR and CDR2 is FQNEAQ (reference sequence). This CDR3 contains 17 residues. The CDR3 loop reads CASSSTRTSGHTDTQYF. The CDR3 nucleotides are TGTGCCAGCAGCTCCACACGGACTAGCGGACACACAGATACGCAGTATTTT.

The V gene is TRBV6-1, the J gene TRBJ2-1, with TRBD2 as a possible D gene (6 bases). This CDR3 has 18 amino acids. Deletions cut 5 bases from V and 5 bases from J, with 25 bases between. Per germline, CDR1 MNHNS and CDR2 SASEGT. CDR3 DNA sequence: TGTGCCAGCAGTAAACGGCATGGGACTCTCAATCAGAACAATGAGCAGTTCTTC. It is translated as CASSKRHGTLNQNNEQFF.

The chain is built from TRBV27 and TRBJ1-1, with D possibly being TRBD1 (6 bases). CDR1 is MNHEY and CDR2 is SMNVEV in the germline V gene (reference sequence). V lost 4 bases and J lost 1, with 13 bases in between. This CDR3 is built from 15 residues. CDR3 residues: CASSSLGGGNTEAFF. The CDR3 DNA reads as TGTGCCAGCAGTTCTCTTGGAGGGGGGAACACTGAAGCTTTCTTT.

The chain links TRBV12-3 or TRBV12-4 to TRBJ2-7, with 7 nucleotides matching TRBD2. CDR3 size: 16 residues. The J segment lost 0 bases and the V segment lost 7 bases, leaving 12 bases of the junction unmatched. The CDR3 coding sequence is TGTGCCAGCACCTCGGGAGGCCAGAAGACCTCCTACGAGCAGTACTTC. This encodes CASTSGGQKTSYEQYF.

This clonotype turned up a few times. The chain has TRBV12-3 or TRBV12-4 and TRBJ1-1; maybe TRBD1 (5 bases). The CDR3 length is 14 residues. The V gene lost 1 base and the J gene lost 6 bases, with 12 bases spanning the gap. The CDR3, as DNA: TGTGCCAGCAGTTTAGACAGGTTTGGTGCTGAAGCTTTCTTT. This encodes CASSLDRFGAEAFF.

V is TRBV7-2 and J is TRBJ2-5, with TRBD2 matching over 8 bases. V dropped 4 bases and J dropped 0; count of bases not matched to a gene: 10. The germline gives CDR1 SGHTA, CDR2 FQGNSA. The CDR3 length is 17 residues. Here the CDR3 DNA reads TGTGCCAGCAGCTCCCGGGGGGGGGACCAATACCAAGAGACCCAGTACTTC. Translated: CASSSRGGDQYQETQYF.